This TCR beta chain is from a study of cytomegalovirus exposure and HLA in healthy donors. The CDR3 extends over 16 amino acids. V lost 2 bases and J 2 bases, leaving 15 bases between the germline ends. The V gene's germline CDR1 is SEHNR and CDR2 FQNEAQ (reference sequence). The assay was immunoSEQ multiplex PCR, and TCRdb's table has in-frame clones only and misses some. The sample yields some 60,000 clones, more than 90% seen once. This TCR came from a man between 18 and 29 years old in good health and CMV-seronegative. Specimen: PBMCs. The chain is built from TRBV7-9 and TRBJ1-2; possibly TRBD1 for D (5 bases). This CDR3 is CASSLPPTGQNYGYTF. The DNA of the CDR3 is TGTGCCAGCAGCTTACCGCCGACCGGACAAAACTATGGCTACACCTTC.